The 16 T cell receptor beta chains reported below all come from one sample, sequenced in a study of T-cell reconstitution after alpha-beta-depleted transplantation in children. The TCRbeta library was prepared with unique molecular identifiers. Each CDR3 protein gets one entry after TCRdb re-called the PCR reads with MiXCR. The data show about 610,000 distinct CDR3 sequences, with approximately 10% seen just once and roughly 3.9% held by the top ten. Sequences were derived from PBMCs from the stem cell graft donor, sampled from the stem cell graft. Receptor source: a human donor who donated a stem cell graft to a child with acute myeloid leukemia.

This clonotype has a count of ten or more. The chain uses TRBV4-2 and TRBJ2-1; 10 bases match TRBD1. After removal of 1 base from V and 4 bases from J, the junction contained 13 bases not matched to a gene. There are 19 residues in the CDR3. The germline V gene encodes CDR1 LGHNA and CDR2 YNFKEQ. This chain's CDR3 is CASSQGGQGNQRRYNEQFF. The CDR3 DNA is TGTGCCAGCAGCCAAGGGGGACAGGGGAATCAGCGGAGGTACAATGAGCAGTTCTTC.

This chain connects TRBV7-8 to TRBJ2-3; 13 bases align to TRBD2. V trimming: 5 bases; J trimming: 4 bases; junction bases outside the gene matches: 9. Per the germline V gene, CDR1 is SGHVS and CDR2 is FQNEAQ. CDR3 size: 17 residues. The DNA for the CDR3 is TGTGCCAGCAGCCTGAGGACTAGCGGGAGCGGCGCAGATACGCAGTATTTT. The encoded protein is CASSLRTSGSGADTQYF. The full variable domain, its missing parts supplied by reference TRBV7-8 and TRBJ2-3, is GAGVSQSPRYKVAKRGQDVALRCDPISGHVSLFWYQQALGQGPEFLTYFQNEAQLDKSGLPSDRFFAERPEGSVSTLKIQRTQQEDSAVYLCASSLRTSGSGADTQYFGPGTRLTVL.

The gene calls are TRBV6-4 and TRBJ2-1; 10 bases match TRBD2. In germline, CDR1 is MRHNA, CDR2 SNTAGT. Germline trimming cut 2 bases from V and 12 bases from J; bases unmatched to any gene: 7. The CDR3 extends over 14 amino acids. The CDR3 protein is CASSDGASGRGQFF. The DNA for the CDR3 is TGTGCCAGCAGTGACGGGGCTAGCGGGAGAGGGCAGTTCTTC.

This clonotype was counted ten times or more. J is TRBJ2-3 and V is TRBV5-1, with TRBD2 matching over 8 bases. V lost 3 bases to trimming and J lost 3 bases; unmatched junction nucleotides: 18. The germline V gene has CDR1 SGHRS and CDR2 YFSETQ. The CDR3 spans 19 residues. DNA of the CDR3: TGCGCCAGCAGCTCTGGCAGAGGTTCCAGCGGGAGAGATACAGATACGCAGTATTTT. Its translation: CASSSGRGSSGRDTDTQYF.

The chain uses TRBV7-2 and TRBJ2-1; unclear D gene. The V gene's germline CDR1 is SGHTA and CDR2 FQGNSA. The CDR3 loop spans 14 amino acids. V was clipped by 1 base and J by 5 bases, with 9 bases between them. The CDR3 nucleotides are TGTGCCAGCAGCTTAGAAGTGTGGGACAATGAGCAGTTCTTC. It is translated as CASSLEVWDNEQFF.

This clonotype appeared a few times. The chain has TRBV24-1 and TRBJ2-2; TRBD1 agrees at 10 bases. The germline CDR1 and CDR2 sequences are KGHDR and SFDVKD. The CDR3 is 16 residues long. The V segment lost 4 bases and the J segment 6 bases; nucleotides outside the gene matches: 7. The CDR3 here is CATSDSTGGRAGELFF. The CDR3 DNA is TGTGCCACCAGTGACTCGACAGGGGGCAGAGCCGGGGAGCTGTTTTTT.

A word on this clonotype: Germline is not matched at one junction end, which may reflect a read error. The rearrangement uses TRBV27 and TRBJ2-7; 7 bases line up with TRBD2. Germline loops: CDR1 MNHEY, CDR2 SMNVEV (reference sequence). The CDR3 has 13 amino acids. CDR3: CASSFKREYGQYF. The CDR3 DNA sequence: TGTGCCAGCAGCTTTAAGCGGGAATACGGGCAGTACTTC.

This clonotype was counted a few times. The V and J genes are TRBV6-1 and TRBJ2-3; 12 bases are shared with TRBD2. CDR1 is MNHNS and CDR2 is SASEGT in the germline V gene. The CDR3 has 17 amino acids. J was trimmed by 0 bases and V by 4 bases; bases with no gene match: 5. The CDR3 loop reads CASSVTSGRYSTDTQYF. CDR3 DNA sequence: TGTGCCAGCAGTGTGACTAGCGGGAGATATAGCACAGATACGCAGTATTTT.

The chain links TRBV6-5 to TRBJ2-1; D is uncertain. Trimming shortened V by 4 bases and J by 0 bases, and 10 bases separated the two germline ends. CDR3 size: 15 residues. Germline values: CDR1 MNHEY, CDR2 SVGAGI. In DNA form, the CDR3 reads TGTGCCAGCAGTTCCTCCCCGGGCTCCTACAATGAGCAGTTCTTC. It translates to CASSSSPGSYNEQFF.

This clonotype was recorded many times. This chain links TRBV6-2 or TRBV6-3 with TRBJ2-7; TRBD2 aligns across 8 bases. The CDR3 sequence is 14 residues long. V trimming: 6 bases; J trimming: 0 bases; junction bases outside the gene matches: 4. The germline gives CDR1 MNHEY, CDR2 SVGEGT. The DNA of the CDR3 is TGTGCCAGCAGATTAAGCGGGAGCTCCTACGAGCAGTACTTC. It is translated as CASRLSGSSYEQYF.

This clonotype was detected only a few times. The J gene is TRBJ2-7, the V gene TRBV29-1; D may be TRBD1 (6 bases). Germline loops: CDR1 SQVTM, CDR2 ANQGSEA. Trimming cost V 4 bases and J 9 bases, with 16 bases left between them. CDR3 length: 12 amino acids. CDR3 DNA: TGCAGCGTTGCGGGACAAGGGGTCGCGCAGTACTTC. Its translation is CSVAGQGVAQYF.

This clonotype was seen more than once but under ten times. The chain carries TRBV10-3 and TRBJ1-1; D might be TRBD1 (6 bases). The germline CDR1 and CDR2 sequences are ENHRY and SYGVKD. The CDR3 runs to 13 residues. V lost 7 bases and J lost 1, with 10 bases in between. The CDR3 sequence: CAITLTGNTEAFF. The DNA of the CDR3 is TGTGCCATCACCCTGACAGGGAACACTGAAGCTTTCTTT.

This clonotype turned up a few times. The gene calls are TRBV6-1 and TRBJ1-2, with 9 nucleotides matching TRBD1. The CDR3 is made up of 15 amino acids. Germline V gene data show CDR1 as MNHNS and CDR2 as SASEGT. Trimming cost V 5 bases and J 4 bases; bases outside gene matches: 8. In DNA, the CDR3 is TGTGCCAGCAGTACCGGGACAGGGCTCGTCTATGGCTACACCTTC. Protein sequence: CASSTGTGLVYGYTF.

This clonotype has only a few counts. The rearrangement links TRBV7-9 to TRBJ1-4; the D gene is possibly TRBD1 (5 bases). Germline lookup yields CDR1 SEHNR and CDR2 FQNEAQ (reference sequence). V was clipped by 1 base and J by 6 bases, with 9 bases between them. The CDR3 spans 14 residues. CDR3 region: CASSLGGTYEKLFF. CDR3 bases: TGTGCCAGCAGCTTAGGGGGGACCTATGAAAAACTGTTTTTT.

The sample holds many counts of this clonotype. The genes are TRBV6-2 or TRBV6-3 and TRBJ1-4; D remains unclear. The CDR3 totals 18 residues. V was clipped by 0 bases and J by 7 bases, with 21 bases between them. CDR1 MNHEY and CDR2 SVGEGT come from the germline V gene. The CDR3 nucleotides read TGTGCCAGCAGTTACTCGATTTTTACGGGGAGTAAAAGTGAAAAACTGTTTTTT. This encodes CASSYSIFTGSKSEKLFF.

This clonotype appeared a few times. The chain employs TRBV10-3 and TRBJ2-3, with a weak D call TRBD2 (6 bases). Between the trimmed V and J ends, which lost 11 bases and 8 bases, there was a span of 23 bases. The V gene's germline CDR1 is ENHRY and CDR2 SYGVKD. This CDR3 spans 14 amino acids. DNA of the CDR3: TGTGCCTCCTCCCGGGACTCCCCACGGGGTACGCAGTATTTT. Its translation is CASSRDSPRGTQYF.